A single sample gave rise to the 13 T cell receptor beta chains below, sequenced in a study of T-cell reconstitution after alpha-beta-depleted transplantation in children. Preparation of the TCRbeta library involved a method that used unique molecular identifiers. TCRdb reanalysed the PCR reads using MiXCR and keeps one entry per CDR3 protein. The table lists about 420,000 distinct CDR3 sequences, roughly 17% of them singletons. The sample consisted of PBMCs, mostly from graft donor cells, taken 360 days after TCRalphabeta/CD19-depleted stem cell transplant. These receptors all stem from a boy under three years old who had a stem cell transplant for Wiskott-Aldrich syndrome, so the T cells may come from the graft donor.

This clonotype was picked up a small number of times. The chain recombines TRBV5-1 with TRBJ2-1, with 7 nucleotides matching TRBD2. The length of the CDR3 is 16 residues. Unmatched junction bases numbered 12, after V lost 1 base and J lost 8 bases. CDR1 is SGHRS, CDR2 YFSETQ, per germline. The CDR3 DNA reads TGCGCCAGCAGCTTGTATTACGGCGGGAGTTTCTATGAGCAGTTCTTC. It yields the protein CASSLYYGGSFYEQFF.

This sequence joins TRBV18 and TRBJ2-7; D may correspond to TRBD1 or TRBD2 (5 bases each). Germline values: CDR1 KGHSH, CDR2 LQKENI. V was cut by 3 bases and J by 3 bases, with 15 bases left in between. This CDR3 is built from 15 residues. In DNA form, the CDR3 reads TGTGCCAGCTCACCGGAACCGGGACGGGGCTACGAGCAGTACTTC. This encodes CASSPEPGRGYEQYF. Drawing the rest from reference TRBV18 and TRBJ2-7, the complete variable domain is NAGVMQNPRHLVRRRGQEARLRCSPMKGHSHVYWYRQLPEEGLKFMVYLQKENIIDESGMPKERFSAEFPKEGPSILRIQQVVRGDSAAYFCASSPEPGRGYEQYFGPGTRLTVT.

This clonotype was seen more than once but under ten times. The chain combines TRBV12-3 or TRBV12-4 with TRBJ2-3; a weak D match, TRBD2 (5 bases). CDR3 size: 15 residues. The V and J ends lost 1 base and 3 bases respectively, with 11 bases between them. The CDR3 nucleotides read TGTGCCAGCAGTTTAGGGAGGTGGGTGACAGATACGCAGTATTTT. It specifies CASSLGRWVTDTQYF.

This clonotype was seen a handful of times. The V call is TRBV25-1, the J call TRBJ2-7; 10 bases map to TRBD1. The CDR3 consists of 15 residues. Per germline, CDR1 MGHDK and CDR2 SYGVNS. The V gene end was trimmed by 2 bases and the J gene end by 3 bases; junction bases not matched to a gene: 4. CDR3: CASSEMGTGDYEQYF. In nucleotides, the CDR3 is TGTGCCAGCAGTGAAATGGGGACAGGGGACTACGAGCAGTACTTC.

This clonotype was detected a few times. The chain couples TRBV5-1 to TRBJ2-4, with 7 bases that match TRBD2. The CDR3 consists of 15 residues. The V and J ends lost 4 bases and 6 bases, in that order; junction bases with no gene match: 10. Per the germline V gene, CDR1 is SGHRS and CDR2 is YFSETQ. CDR3 residues: CASSQGAGLRNIQYF. Written as DNA, the CDR3 is TGCGCCAGCAGCCAAGGAGCGGGGTTGAGAAACATTCAGTACTTC. Together with reference TRBV5-1 and TRBJ2-4, the CDR3 gives the full variable domain: KAGVTQTPRYLIKTRGQQVTLSCSPISGHRSVSWYQQTPGQGLQFLFEYFSETQRNKGNFPGRFSGRQFSNSRSEMNVSTLELGDSALYLCASSQGAGLRNIQYFGAGTRLSVL.

This clonotype has more than one count but fewer than ten. The chain employs TRBV5-1 and TRBJ1-4; D uncertain. The germline V and J ends were trimmed by 1 base and 7 bases, with 11 bases remaining between them. CDR3 length: 14 amino acids. Germline CDR1 reads SGHRS; CDR2 reads YFSETQ. Here the CDR3 reads CASSLTDSFEKLFF. The CDR3 DNA follows: TGCGCCAGCAGCTTGACAGATTCTTTTGAAAAACTGTTTTTT. The whole variable domain, remainder taken from reference TRBV5-1 and TRBJ1-4, is KAGVTQTPRYLIKTRGQQVTLSCSPISGHRSVSWYQQTPGQGLQFLFEYFSETQRNKGNFPGRFSGRQFSNSRSEMNVSTLELGDSALYLCASSLTDSFEKLFFGSGTQLSVL.

The chain has TRBV12-3 or TRBV12-4 and TRBJ2-1; 9 positions agree with TRBD1. The CDR3 length is 16 residues. Trimming cost V 3 bases and J 6 bases; bases outside gene matches: 9. The CDR3 DNA reads TGTGCCAGCAGTTTTTTGGGGGGGACAGGGCGCAATGAGCAGTTCTTC. Its translation: CASSFLGGTGRNEQFF.

This clonotype came up a few times. Mismatch with germline at one junction end may stem from a read error. The CDR3 spells CASSPPTVQETQYF. CDR3 coding DNA: TGTGCCAGCTCCCCACCCACGGTACAAGAGACCCAGTACTTC. The V call is TRBV18, the J call TRBJ2-5; D not resolved. This CDR3 region has 14 residues. CDR1 is KGHSH and CDR2 is LQKENI in the germline V gene.

J is TRBJ2-1 and V is TRBV12-3 or TRBV12-4; D is undetermined. This CDR3 spans 13 amino acids. The ends were cut back, 5 bases at V and 5 bases at J, with 10 bases in the middle. This CDR3 is CASSRVPDNEQFF. In DNA, the CDR3 is TGTGCCAGCAGTCGAGTACCCGACAATGAGCAGTTCTTC.

The genes are TRBV28 and TRBJ1-2, with TRBD1 identical over 8 bases. Per the germline V gene, CDR1 is MDHEN and CDR2 is SYDVKM. The CDR3 sequence is 13 residues long. The J segment lost 6 bases and the V segment lost 5 bases, leaving 5 bases of the junction unmatched. In DNA form, the CDR3 reads TGTGCCAGCAGTCTCCAGGGGGCAAATGGCTACACCTTC. Protein sequence: CASSLQGANGYTF.

The chain links TRBV14 to TRBJ2-5; D unclear. CDR3 length: 14 amino acids. The V gene lost 0 bases and the J gene lost 0 bases, with 5 bases spanning the gap. Germline values: CDR1 SGHDN, CDR2 FVKESK. The CDR3 DNA follows: TGTGCCAGCAGCCAAGATTATGACCAAGAGACCCAGTACTTC. Protein product: CASSQDYDQETQYF.

This chain links TRBV7-8 with TRBJ2-2; D possibly corresponds to TRBD2 (7 bases). This CDR3 spans 16 amino acids. Germline V gives CDR1 SGHVS, CDR2 FQNEAQ. Trimming took off 1 base at V and 5 bases at J, with 14 bases between the two ends. Written as DNA, the CDR3 is TGTGCCAGCAGCTTAGGAGGGGGGGCGCGGACCGGGGAGCTGTTTTTT. Translating gives CASSLGGGARTGELFF.

The rearrangement joins TRBV11-1 to TRBJ2-4; D gene uncertain. CDR3 length: 18 amino acids. Trimming removed 2 bases from V and 0 bases from J, with 17 bases in between. Germline V lookup: CDR1 SGHAT, CDR2 FQDESV (reference sequence). CDR3 nucleotide sequence: TGTGCCAGCAGCTTACCGCCATCAAACTCACTAGCCAAAAACATTCAGTACTTC. Its protein is CASSLPPSNSLAKNIQYF.